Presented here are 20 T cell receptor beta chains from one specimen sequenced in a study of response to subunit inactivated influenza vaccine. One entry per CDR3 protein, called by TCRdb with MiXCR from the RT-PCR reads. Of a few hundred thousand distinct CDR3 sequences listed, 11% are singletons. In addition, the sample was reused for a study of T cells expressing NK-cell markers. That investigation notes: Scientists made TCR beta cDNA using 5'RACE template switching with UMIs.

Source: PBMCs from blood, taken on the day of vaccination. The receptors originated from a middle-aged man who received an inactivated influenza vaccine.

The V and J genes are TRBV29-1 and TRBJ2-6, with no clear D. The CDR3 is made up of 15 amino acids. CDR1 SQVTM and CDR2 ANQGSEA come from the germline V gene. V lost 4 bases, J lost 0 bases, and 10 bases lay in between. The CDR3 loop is CSVVVPSSGANVLTF. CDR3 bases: TGCAGCGTTGTCGTGCCGTCCTCTGGGGCCAACGTCCTGACTTTC.

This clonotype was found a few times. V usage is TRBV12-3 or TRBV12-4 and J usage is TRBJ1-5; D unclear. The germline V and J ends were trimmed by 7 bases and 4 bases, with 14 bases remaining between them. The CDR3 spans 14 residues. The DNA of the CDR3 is TGTGCCAGCACCATGTCTGGACGAAATCAGCCCCAGCATTTT. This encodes CASTMSGRNQPQHF.

The CDR3 coding sequence is TGCGCCAGCAGCCAAGACGGACTAGCTGGTATCTTGCAGTTCTTC. It specifies CASSQDGLAGILQFF. The chain is built from TRBV4-1 and TRBJ2-1; TRBD2 matches at 8 bases. The CDR3 runs 15 residues. J lost 12 bases, V lost 0 bases, and 10 bases had no gene match. CDR1 and CDR2 from the germline V gene are MGHRA and YSYEKL.

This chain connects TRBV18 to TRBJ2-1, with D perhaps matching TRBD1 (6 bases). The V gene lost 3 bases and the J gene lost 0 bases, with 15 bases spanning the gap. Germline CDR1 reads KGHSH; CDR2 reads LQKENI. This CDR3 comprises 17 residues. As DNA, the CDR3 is TGTGCCAGCTCACCGGTGTGGGGGCTAAGCTCCTACAATGAGCAGTTCTTC. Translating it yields CASSPVWGLSSYNEQFF.

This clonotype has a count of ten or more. This chain's CDR3 is CASSLSRNNEQFF. For the CDR3, the DNA is TGTGCCAGCAGCTTGAGTAGGAACAATGAGCAGTTCTTC. The chain combines TRBV11-2 with TRBJ2-1; D remains unclear. Germline V gene data show CDR1 as SGHAT and CDR2 as FQNNGV. The CDR3 contains 13 residues. Trimming took 3 bases from V and 5 from J, leaving 8 bases between them.

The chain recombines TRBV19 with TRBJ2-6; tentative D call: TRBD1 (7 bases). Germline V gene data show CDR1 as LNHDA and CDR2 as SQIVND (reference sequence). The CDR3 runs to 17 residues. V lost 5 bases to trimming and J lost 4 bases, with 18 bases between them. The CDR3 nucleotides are TGTGCCAGTAGTGCGGCAGGGGGGTCGGAGGGGGCCAACGTCCTGACTTTC. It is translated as CASSAAGGSEGANVLTF.

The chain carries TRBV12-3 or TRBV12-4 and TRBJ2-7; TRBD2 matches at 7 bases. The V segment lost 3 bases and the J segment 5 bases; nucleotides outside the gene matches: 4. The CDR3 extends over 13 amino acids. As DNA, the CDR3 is TGTGCCAGCAGTTTCACGGGAGGTGACGAGCAGTACTTC. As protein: CASSFTGGDEQYF.

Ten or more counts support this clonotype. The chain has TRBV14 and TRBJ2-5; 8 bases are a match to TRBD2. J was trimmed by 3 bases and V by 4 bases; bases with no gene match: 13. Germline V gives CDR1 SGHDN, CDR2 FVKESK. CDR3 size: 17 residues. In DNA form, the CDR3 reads TGTGCCAGCAGCCCCTACCCCCAGCGGGAGTTGAAAGAGACCCAGTACTTC. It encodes CASSPYPQRELKETQYF.

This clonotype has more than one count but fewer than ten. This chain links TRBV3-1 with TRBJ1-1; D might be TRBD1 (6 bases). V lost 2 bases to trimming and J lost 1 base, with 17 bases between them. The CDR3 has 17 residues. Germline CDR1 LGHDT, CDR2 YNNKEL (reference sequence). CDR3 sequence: CASSQLQGSLRNTEAFF. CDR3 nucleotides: TGTGCCAGCAGCCAATTACAGGGCTCCCTGAGGAACACTGAAGCTTTCTTT.

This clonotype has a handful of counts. The CDR3, as DNA: TGTGCCAGCAGCAATCCAGGGATGAACACTGAAGCTTTCTTT. Its protein is CASSNPGMNTEAFF. The genes are TRBV12-3 or TRBV12-4 and TRBJ1-1; D is possibly TRBD1 (5 bases). This CDR3 contains 14 residues. Trimming removed 6 bases from V and 0 bases from J, with 11 bases in between.

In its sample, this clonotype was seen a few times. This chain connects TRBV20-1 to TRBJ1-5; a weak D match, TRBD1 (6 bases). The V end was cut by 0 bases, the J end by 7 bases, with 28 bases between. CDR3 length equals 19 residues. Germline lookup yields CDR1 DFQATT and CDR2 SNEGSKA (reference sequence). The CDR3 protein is CSARDGTLGWQGKKQPQHF. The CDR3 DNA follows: TGCAGTGCTAGAGATGGGACCCTGGGCTGGCAGGGGAAGAAACAGCCCCAGCATTTT.

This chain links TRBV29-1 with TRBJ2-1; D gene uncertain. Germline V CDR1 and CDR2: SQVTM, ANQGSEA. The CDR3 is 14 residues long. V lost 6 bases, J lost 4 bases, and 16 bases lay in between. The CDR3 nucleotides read TGCAGCGTACTCCTGGATTCGCCTTACAATGAGCAGTTCTTC. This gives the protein CSVLLDSPYNEQFF.

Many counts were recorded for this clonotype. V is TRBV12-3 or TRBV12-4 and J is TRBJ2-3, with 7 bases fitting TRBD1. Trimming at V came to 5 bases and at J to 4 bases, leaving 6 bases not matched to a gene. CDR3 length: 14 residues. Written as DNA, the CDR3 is TGTGCCAGCAGTCCCGGACAGGTAGCAGATACGCAGTATTTT. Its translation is CASSPGQVADTQYF.

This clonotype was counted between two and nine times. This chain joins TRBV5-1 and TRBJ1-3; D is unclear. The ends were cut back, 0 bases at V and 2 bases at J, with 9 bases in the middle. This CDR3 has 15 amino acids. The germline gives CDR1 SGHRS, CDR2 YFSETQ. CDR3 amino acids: CASSLAGFTGNTIYF. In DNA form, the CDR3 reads TGCGCCAGCAGCTTGGCTGGATTCACTGGAAACACCATATATTTT.

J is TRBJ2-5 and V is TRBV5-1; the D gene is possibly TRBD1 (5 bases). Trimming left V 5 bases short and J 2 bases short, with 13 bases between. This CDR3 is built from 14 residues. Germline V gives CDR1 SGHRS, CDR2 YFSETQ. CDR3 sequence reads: CASRGDLGQETQYF. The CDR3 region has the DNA TGCGCCAGCAGAGGGGATCTTGGGCAAGAGACCCAGTACTTC.

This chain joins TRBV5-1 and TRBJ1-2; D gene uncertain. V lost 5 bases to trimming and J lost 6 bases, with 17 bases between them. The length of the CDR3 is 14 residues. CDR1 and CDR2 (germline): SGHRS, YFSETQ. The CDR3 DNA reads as TGCGCCAGCAGATCGGCAATCTCTAGCCATGGCTACACCTTC. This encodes CASRSAISSHGYTF.

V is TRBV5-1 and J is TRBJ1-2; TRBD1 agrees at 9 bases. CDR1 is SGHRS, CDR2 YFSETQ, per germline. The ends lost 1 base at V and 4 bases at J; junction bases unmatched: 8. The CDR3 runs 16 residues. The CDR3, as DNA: TGCGCCAGCAGCTTGCTCTCCGGGACAGGGATCTATGGCTACACCTTC. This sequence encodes CASSLLSGTGIYGYTF.

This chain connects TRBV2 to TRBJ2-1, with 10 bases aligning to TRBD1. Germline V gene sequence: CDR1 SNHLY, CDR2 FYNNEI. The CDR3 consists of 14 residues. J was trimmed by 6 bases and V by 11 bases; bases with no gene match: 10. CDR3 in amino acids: CACTRDRGINEQFF. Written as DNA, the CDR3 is TGTGCCTGTACCCGGGACAGGGGAATCAATGAGCAGTTCTTC.

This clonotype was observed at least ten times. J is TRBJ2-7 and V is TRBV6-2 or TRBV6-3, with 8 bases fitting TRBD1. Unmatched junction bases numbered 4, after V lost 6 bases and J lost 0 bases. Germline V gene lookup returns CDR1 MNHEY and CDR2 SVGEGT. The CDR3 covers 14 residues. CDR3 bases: TGTGCCAGCAGAACCGGGACAGGCTCCTACGAGCAGTACTTC. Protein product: CASRTGTGSYEQYF.

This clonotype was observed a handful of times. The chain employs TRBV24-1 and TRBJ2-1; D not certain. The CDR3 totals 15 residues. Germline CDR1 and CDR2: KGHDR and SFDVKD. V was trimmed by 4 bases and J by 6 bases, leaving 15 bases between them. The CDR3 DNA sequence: TGTGCCACCAGTGACTCCGCGACTTACCCCAATGAGCAGTTCTTC. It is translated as CATSDSATYPNEQFF.